This TCR beta chain stems from a study of cytotoxic CD8 clonotypes in ibrutinib-treated CLL. The V and J ends lost 1 base and 1 base respectively, with 7 bases between them. The CDR3 covers 14 residues. The germline V gene has CDR1 SGHDN and CDR2 FVKESK. Generated by immunoSEQ multiplex PCR, the TCRdb table keeps only in-frame clones and is missing some. Of 150,000 to 250,000 clones in the sample, over 60% were seen once. This receptor was taken from a human donor with chronic lymphocytic leukemia. The sequenced sample was PBMCs, obtained after 24 months of ibrutinib treatment. The chain uses TRBV14 and TRBJ2-5; no reliable D call. The DNA for the CDR3 is TGTGCCAGCAGCCAAGGCGGCATCCAAGAGACCCAGTACTTC. Translation: CASSQGGIQETQYF.